Sequencing of this T cell receptor (beta chain) was carried out in a study of OX40 agonist ivuxolimab in advanced cancers. Study-wide context: Ivuxolimab, which patients received intravenously every 2 weeks, was dosed at 0.01 to 10 mg/kg. Patients were 65% to 85% male with ages roughly 23 to 90, mean 60. The study, taken as a whole, reports: The average count of expanded clones was higher among CD8+ T cells than among CD4+.

Some clones are missing from TCRdb's copy, which holds only in-frame ones; the method was immunoSEQ multiplex PCR. Of more than 80,000 clones listed, about 89% are singletons. The CDR3 sequence is 13 residues long. Germline V gene data show CDR1 as SGHRS and CDR2 as YFSETQ. Between the trimmed V and J ends, which lost 5 bases and 1 base, there was a span of 6 bases. On this clone itself: Its antigen is unknown.

This clonotype was obtained from an adult with an advanced solid tumor such as melanoma, head and neck, liver or kidney cancer. This chain joins TRBV5-1 and TRBJ2-2, with D hard to call. The specimen comprised CD4+ or CD8+ T cells sorted from blood, sampled in a trial of the OX40 agonist ivuxolimab. CDR3 nucleotides: TGCGCCAGCAGTAACATGAACACCGGGGAGCTGTTTTTT. Translated, it gives CASSNMNTGELFF.